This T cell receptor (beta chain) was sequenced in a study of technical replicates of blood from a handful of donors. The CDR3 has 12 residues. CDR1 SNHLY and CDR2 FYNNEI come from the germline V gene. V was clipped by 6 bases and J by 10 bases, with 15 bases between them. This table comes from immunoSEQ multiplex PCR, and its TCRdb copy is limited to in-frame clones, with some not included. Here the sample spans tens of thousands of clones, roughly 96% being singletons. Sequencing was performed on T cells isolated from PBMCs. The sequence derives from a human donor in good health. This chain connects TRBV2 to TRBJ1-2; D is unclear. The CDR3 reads CASRGGRALYTF. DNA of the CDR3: TGTGCCAGCAGAGGTGGGAGGGCCCTCTACACCTTC.